Listed here are 7 T cell receptor beta chains from one sample, sequenced in a study of shared clonotypes between healthy human individuals. The assay was immunoSEQ multiplex PCR, and TCRdb's table has in-frame clones only and misses some. The data hold millions of clones, with about 92% observed a single time. Sequencing used naive CD4+ T cells from PBMCs. Documented subset: CD45RA+ positively selected. The receptors were gathered from a young man in good health. Some clones in this sample may be carry-over from other donors' samples.

The table lists this clone with a count of one. V usage is TRBV4-3 and J usage is TRBJ1-2; D possibly corresponds to TRBD1 (5 bases). The CDR3 loop spans 14 amino acids. CDR1 and CDR2 from the germline V gene are LGHNA and YSLEER. With 1 base removed from V and 8 bases from J, the gap between germline ends came to 14 bases. DNA for the CDR3: TGCGCCAGCAGCCAAGGGCGGGGGGTATGGGGCTACACCTTC. This encodes CASSQGRGVWGYTF.

The chain is built from TRBV5-1 and TRBJ1-1; 12 bases are shared with TRBD1. V was clipped by 1 base and J by 3 bases; unmatched bases: 4. The CDR3 is made up of 16 amino acids. Germline V gives CDR1 SGHRS, CDR2 YFSETQ. The CDR3 DNA follows: TGCGCCAGCAGCTTGCGGGACAGGGGGCTGTACACTGAAGCTTTCTTT. Protein sequence: CASSLRDRGLYTEAFF.

The chain has TRBV11-2 and TRBJ2-5, with D possibly being TRBD2 (6 bases). Trimming left V 1 base short and J 5 bases short, with 20 bases between. CDR1 is SGHAT, CDR2 FQNNGV, per germline. The CDR3 spans 17 residues. This CDR3 is CASSLAAGRAGWETQYF. In DNA form, the CDR3 reads TGTGCCAGCAGCTTAGCCGCGGGGCGGGCGGGCTGGGAGACCCAGTACTTC.

The V and J genes are TRBV18 and TRBJ1-1; D is possibly TRBD1 (5 bases). Germline V gives CDR1 KGHSH, CDR2 LQKENI. Trimming left V 4 bases short and J 4 bases short, with 13 bases between. This CDR3 spans 14 amino acids. This CDR3 reads CASSQSRGLTEAFF. In nucleotides, the CDR3 is TGTGCCAGCTCACAATCGAGGGGCCTCACTGAAGCTTTCTTT.

This sequence joins TRBV5-1 and TRBJ2-7, with D perhaps being TRBD1 or TRBD2 (5 bases each). Germline V CDR1 and CDR2: SGHRS, YFSETQ. The CDR3 sequence is 16 residues long. The V end was cut by 0 bases, the J end by 2 bases, with 15 bases between. The CDR3 nucleotides are TGCGCCAGCAGCTTGGCCACCGGGACGACTCCCTACGAGCAGTACTTC. Translated: CASSLATGTTPYEQYF.

This chain links TRBV5-1 with TRBJ2-7; maybe TRBD2 (6 bases). The CDR3 extends over 13 amino acids. Between the trimmed V and J ends, which lost 6 bases and 5 bases, there was a span of 15 bases. Germline loops: CDR1 SGHRS, CDR2 YFSETQ. The CDR3 spells CASIGSRDDEQYF. CDR3 DNA: TGCGCCAGCATCGGGTCGCGGGACGACGAGCAGTACTTC.

The gene calls are TRBV28 and TRBJ2-1; D may match TRBD1 or TRBD2 (5 bases each). This CDR3 is 18 amino acids long. Germline V gene sequence: CDR1 MDHEN, CDR2 SYDVKM. The V gene lost 4 bases and the J gene lost 0 bases, with 19 bases spanning the gap. The chain's CDR3 is CASSSGRGPGSSYNEQFF. DNA for the CDR3: TGTGCCAGCAGTTCGGGAAGGGGTCCTGGAAGCTCCTACAATGAGCAGTTCTTC.